The 28 T cell receptor beta chains presented below share a single source sample, sequenced in a study of T cells in Graves' hyperthyroidism and ophthalmopathy. TCR beta CDR3 sequences were amplified from RNA transcripts. HTBI primers drove first-round RT-PCR of the TCR CDR3. TCRdb re-analysed the multiplex PCR reads in MiXCR, keeping a single row per CDR3 protein. The sample comprises some 440,000 distinct CDR3 sequences, about 15% of which are singletons, and 12% to 15% rests with the top ten. Sequencing was carried out using blood. These receptors were taken from a woman between 18 and 29 years old with Graves' hyperthyroidism.

The chain recombines TRBV6-2 or TRBV6-3 with TRBJ1-5; D gene unclear. The germline V gene encodes CDR1 MNHEY and CDR2 SVGEGT. V lost 7 bases and J lost 3, with 13 bases in between. The CDR3 has 14 residues. The CDR3 sequence is CASMLRPTNQPQHF. CDR3 nucleotide sequence: TGTGCCAGCATGCTTCGGCCGACCAATCAGCCCCAGCATTTT.

The chain employs TRBV14 and TRBJ2-1, with TRBD2 matching over 9 bases. The CDR3 extends over 14 amino acids. Germline V lookup: CDR1 SGHDN, CDR2 FVKESK. The ends lost 8 bases at V and 4 bases at J; junction bases unmatched: 6. The CDR3 is CASGGSGGYNEQFF. CDR3 in DNA: TGTGCCAGCGGTGGTAGCGGGGGTTACAATGAGCAGTTCTTC.

Many counts were recorded for this clonotype. The rearrangement links TRBV5-1 to TRBJ1-2; 10 nucleotides agree with TRBD1. This CDR3 comprises 15 residues. CDR1 and CDR2 (germline): SGHRS, YFSETQ. Trimming removed 3 bases from V and 4 bases from J; junction bases left unmatched: 6. CDR3 coding DNA: TGCGCCAGCAGCTCCTCCGGGACAGGGGCCTATGGCTACACCTTC. Translating it yields CASSSSGTGAYGYTF.

Ten or more counts support this clonotype. The V and J genes are TRBV20-1 and TRBJ2-3; 7 bases map to TRBD2. Trimming at V came to 3 bases and at J to 3 bases, leaving 9 bases not matched to a gene. Germline CDR1 reads DFQATT; CDR2 reads SNEGSKA (reference sequence). The CDR3 loop spans 15 amino acids. The CDR3 spells CSASPVAGVTDTQYF. The CDR3 nucleotides are TGCAGTGCTAGTCCTGTGGCGGGAGTGACAGATACGCAGTATTTT.

The sample holds many counts of this clonotype. The rearrangement joins TRBV5-1 to TRBJ2-3; D remains unclear. V was cut by 5 bases and J by 0 bases, with 10 bases left in between. Germline V lookup: CDR1 SGHRS, CDR2 YFSETQ. This CDR3 has 14 amino acids. The CDR3, as DNA: TGCGCCAGCAGGGTATACATTAGCACAGATACGCAGTATTTT. Amino acids: CASRVYISTDTQYF.

The chain combines TRBV9 with TRBJ2-1, with a possible D match to TRBD1 (5 bases). The CDR3 sequence is 13 residues long. V was clipped by 4 bases and J by 8 bases, with 13 bases between them. Germline values: CDR1 SGDLS, CDR2 YYNGEE. The CDR3 DNA follows: TGTGCCAGCAGCCCCCCAGGGTTCTATGAGCAGTTCTTC. Translated: CASSPPGFYEQFF.

Only a few counts were recorded for this clonotype. V and J are TRBV7-2 and TRBJ1-1, with D perhaps matching TRBD1 (5 bases). This CDR3 comprises 15 residues. Between the trimmed V and J ends, which lost 1 base and 0 bases, there was a span of 9 bases. Germline V lookup: CDR1 SGHTA, CDR2 FQGNSA. The CDR3 sequence: CASSLVGGLNTEAFF. The DNA for the CDR3 is TGTGCCAGCAGCTTAGTGGGGGGATTGAACACTGAAGCTTTCTTT.

At least ten counts were recorded for this clonotype. The junction departs from germline at one end; a sequencing error may be responsible. The chain links TRBV7-7 to TRBJ2-2; D is possibly TRBD1 (6 bases). This CDR3 comprises 13 residues. Germline-derived CDR1 and CDR2 are SSHAT and FNYEAQ (reference sequence). CDR3 nucleotides: TGTGCTAGCAGCCTCACAGGGACCGGGGAGCTGTTTTTT. Its translation: CASSLTGTGELFF.

In this sample, this clonotype turned up a few times. The chain recombines TRBV20-1 with TRBJ2-3, with D unresolved. With 3 bases removed from V and 0 bases from J, the gap between germline ends came to 7 bases. Germline CDR1 reads DFQATT; CDR2 reads SNEGSKA (reference sequence). The CDR3 totals 13 residues. The DNA of the CDR3 is TGCAGTGCTAGGCAACCGAGCACAGATACGCAGTATTTT. Protein product: CSARQPSTDTQYF.

This chain links TRBV4-3 with TRBJ2-7, with 8 bases that match TRBD1. This CDR3 contains 16 residues. Germline V gene data show CDR1 as LGHNA and CDR2 as YSLEER. The V segment lost 4 bases and the J segment 2 bases; nucleotides outside the gene matches: 10. The CDR3 DNA is TGCGCCAGCAGCCCCAGCGCGGGACAGGCGGCCTACGAGCAGTACTTC. It translates to CASSPSAGQAAYEQYF.

This clonotype has at least ten counts. This sequence joins TRBV7-6 and TRBJ2-7, with TRBD2 as a possible D gene (7 bases). This CDR3 is 16 amino acids long. Trimming took 5 bases from V and 2 from J, leaving 19 bases between them. The germline CDR1 and CDR2 sequences are SGHVS and FNYEAQ. The CDR3 coding sequence is TGTGCCAGCAGCCGGGGGTCTGCGGGGGCAACCTACGAGCAGTACTTC. It translates to CASSRGSAGATYEQYF.

This clonotype was seen repeatedly, ten times or more. This rearrangement joins TRBV12-3 or TRBV12-4 to TRBJ2-3; tentatively, D is TRBD2 (6 bases). The CDR3 has 17 residues. V lost 4 bases and J lost 1, with 18 bases in between. The CDR3 reads CASSSQWGSGRTDTQYF. CDR3 DNA: TGTGCCAGCAGTTCTCAGTGGGGTAGCGGACGCACAGATACGCAGTATTTT.

This clonotype was seen many times. The V and J genes are TRBV20-1 and TRBJ2-7; TRBD2 matches at 8 bases. Germline trimming cut 6 bases from V and 1 base from J; bases unmatched to any gene: 5. Germline V gives CDR1 DFQATT, CDR2 SNEGSKA (reference sequence). This CDR3 region has 13 residues. CDR3 residues: CSAILADSYEQYF. DNA of the CDR3: TGCAGTGCAATACTAGCGGATTCCTACGAGCAGTACTTC.

This clonotype was picked up a small number of times. V is TRBV3-1 and J is TRBJ2-7; TRBD2 agrees at 15 bases. CDR1 is LGHDT and CDR2 is YNNKEL in the germline V gene (reference sequence). J lost 4 bases, V lost 4 bases, and 5 bases had no gene match. The CDR3 length is 16 residues. DNA for the CDR3: TGTGCCAGCAGCCGGGGGACTAGCGGGAGGAATTACGAGCAGTACTTC. It yields the protein CASSRGTSGRNYEQYF.

This clonotype showed up many times. V and J are TRBV7-2 and TRBJ2-7; D unclear. The germline V gene encodes CDR1 SGHTA and CDR2 FQGNSA. Deletions cut 5 bases from V and 4 bases from J, with 18 bases between. There are 15 residues in the CDR3. DNA of the CDR3: TGTGCCAGCAGCCCGTCGACTTCCCTTGGGTACGAGCAGTACTTC. Translated, it gives CASSPSTSLGYEQYF.

Worth noting for this clonotype: A much larger clone sits a single nucleotide away, making a read error possible. The chain employs TRBV5-1 and TRBJ2-7; 12 positions match TRBD1. The assigned J gene may be wrong: the sequence end matches TRBJ2-1 better. The CDR3 runs to 14 residues. The V gene's germline CDR1 is SGHRS and CDR2 YFSETQ. The CDR3 bases are TGCGCCAGCAGCTCGGGACAGGGGGCCTACGAGCAGTTCTTC. Its translation: CASSSGQGAYEQFF.

This clonotype occurred many times. The chain joins TRBV18 to TRBJ2-3, with 13 bases lining up with TRBD2. Germline V gene sequence: CDR1 KGHSH, CDR2 LQKENI. The V gene end was trimmed by 6 bases and the J gene end by 4 bases; junction bases not matched to a gene: 4. This CDR3 comprises 15 residues. CDR3 region: CASSRGTSGADTQYF. CDR3 in DNA: TGTGCCAGCTCCAGGGGGACTAGCGGGGCAGATACGCAGTATTTT.

V and J are TRBV11-2 and TRBJ2-3; 7 bases map to TRBD1. V shed 4 bases, J shed 3 bases, and the junction held 4 bases outside the gene matches. CDR1 is SGHAT and CDR2 is FQNNGV in the germline V gene. The CDR3 is made up of 14 amino acids. CDR3 amino acids: CASSYPTGTDTQYF. Written as DNA, the CDR3 is TGTGCCAGCAGCTATCCGACAGGGACAGATACGCAGTATTTT.

V is TRBV5-1 and J is TRBJ2-1, with a possible D match to TRBD1 (5 bases). CDR3 size: 14 residues. Germline V gene data show CDR1 as SGHRS and CDR2 as YFSETQ. The V end lost 2 bases, the J end lost 10 bases, and 16 bases lay between the germline ends. The CDR3 DNA reads TGCGCCAGCAGCTTTACACCTACAGGTACCGAGCAGTTCTTC. Its protein is CASSFTPTGTEQFF.

There are many counts of this clonotype. This chain links TRBV7-2 with TRBJ2-7; no reliable D call. CDR1 and CDR2 from the germline V gene are SGHTA and FQGNSA. The CDR3 runs 14 residues. The V and J ends lost 3 bases and 0 bases respectively, with 9 bases between them. DNA of the CDR3: TGTGCCAGCAGCTTTGGTAGCCTCTCCTACGAGCAGTACTTC. Residues: CASSFGSLSYEQYF.

In the case of this clonotype: This may arise from a read error, as a much more abundant clone is one base away. The J gene is TRBJ2-3, the V gene TRBV2; the match to TRBD2 covers 7 bases. Germline V gene lookup returns CDR1 SNHLY and CDR2 FYNNEI. The CDR3 totals 14 residues. V was clipped by 7 bases and J by 3 bases; unmatched bases: 7. CDR3 protein: CASNGGEGTDTQYF. CDR3 coding DNA: TGTGCCAGCAACGGAGGGGAGGGAACAGATACGCAGTATTTT.

The genes are TRBV20-1 and TRBJ2-7; D assignment may be TRBD1 or TRBD2 (5 bases each). The V and J ends lost 3 bases and 7 bases respectively, with 19 bases between them. Germline CDR1 DFQATT, CDR2 SNEGSKA (reference sequence). This CDR3 contains 14 residues. The CDR3, as DNA: TGCAGTGCTAGTCACGGGGACCTGCCTGTAGAGCAGTACTTC. It is translated as CSASHGDLPVEQYF.

The rearrangement joins TRBV28 to TRBJ1-6, with TRBD1 matching over 8 bases. V trimming: 10 bases; J trimming: 8 bases; junction bases outside the gene matches: 13. Germline values: CDR1 MDHEN, CDR2 SYDVKM. The CDR3 extends over 15 amino acids. CDR3 residues: CATNLPGQVDSPLHF. The CDR3 DNA sequence: TGTGCCACTAACCTGCCGGGACAGGTTGATTCACCCCTCCACTTT.

A few counts support this clonotype. The chain links TRBV4-1 to TRBJ1-2; 8 bases line up with TRBD1. The CDR3 has 15 residues. Germline CDR1 is MGHRA and CDR2 is YSYEKL. V lost 1 base and J lost 4; bases outside the gene matches: 5. The CDR3 bases are TGCGCCAGCAGCCAAGGGGCAGGGGGCACCTATGGCTACACCTTC. It encodes CASSQGAGGTYGYTF.

This clonotype was recorded many times. The chain has TRBV5-1 and TRBJ2-2; 7 nucleotides align to TRBD1. Germline CDR1 SGHRS, CDR2 YFSETQ. This CDR3 contains 16 residues. The trim removed 0 bases at V and 5 bases at J, leaving 7 bases unmatched. CDR3 coding DNA: TGCGCCAGCAGCTTGGTGGCAGGGGGAACGACCGGGGAGCTGTTTTTT. This translates into CASSLVAGGTTGELFF.

This clonotype has only a few counts. The chain couples TRBV28 to TRBJ1-5; TRBD1 might be the D (6 bases). CDR1 and CDR2 (germline): MDHEN, SYDVKM. This CDR3 comprises 19 residues. Trimming removed 3 bases from V and 0 bases from J, with 21 bases in between. The CDR3 DNA sequence: TGTGCCAGCAGTTTTCGCTTACTTCGGCAGGGGAATAGCAATCAGCCCCAGCATTTT. Residues: CASSFRLLRQGNSNQPQHF.

The table lists this clonotype with a few counts. This sequence joins TRBV5-1 and TRBJ2-5; TRBD1 is a possible D gene (6 bases). Germline CDR1 reads SGHRS; CDR2 reads YFSETQ. This CDR3 contains 12 residues. The ends were cut back, 3 bases at V and 9 bases at J, with 12 bases in the middle. The chain's CDR3 is CASSYRVGAQYF. Written as DNA, the CDR3 is TGCGCCAGCAGCTACAGGGTTGGGGCCCAGTACTTC.

This chain's CDR3 is CASAGTQGTKNIQYF. CDR3 nucleotide sequence: TGTGCCAGCGCTGGAACACAGGGGACTAAAAACATTCAGTACTTC. The chain carries TRBV7-9 and TRBJ2-4; D is possibly TRBD1 (7 bases). The germline CDR1 and CDR2 sequences are SEHNR and FQNEAQ (reference sequence). The V end was cut by 8 bases, the J end by 4 bases, with 18 bases between. This CDR3 is built from 15 residues.